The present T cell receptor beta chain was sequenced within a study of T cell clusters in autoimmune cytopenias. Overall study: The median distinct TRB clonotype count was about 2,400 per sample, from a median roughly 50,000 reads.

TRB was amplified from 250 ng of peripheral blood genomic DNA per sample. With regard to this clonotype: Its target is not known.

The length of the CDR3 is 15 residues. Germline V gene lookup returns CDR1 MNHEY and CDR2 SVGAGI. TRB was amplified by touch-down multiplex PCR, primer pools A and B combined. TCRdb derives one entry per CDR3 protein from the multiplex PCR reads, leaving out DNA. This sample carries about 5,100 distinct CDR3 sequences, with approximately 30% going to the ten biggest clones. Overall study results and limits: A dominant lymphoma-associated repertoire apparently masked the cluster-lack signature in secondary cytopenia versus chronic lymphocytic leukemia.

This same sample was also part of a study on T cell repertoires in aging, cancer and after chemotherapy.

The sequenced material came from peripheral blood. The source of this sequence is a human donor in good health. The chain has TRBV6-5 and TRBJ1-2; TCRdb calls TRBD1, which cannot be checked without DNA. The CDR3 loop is CASSYGSAGDRGYTF.